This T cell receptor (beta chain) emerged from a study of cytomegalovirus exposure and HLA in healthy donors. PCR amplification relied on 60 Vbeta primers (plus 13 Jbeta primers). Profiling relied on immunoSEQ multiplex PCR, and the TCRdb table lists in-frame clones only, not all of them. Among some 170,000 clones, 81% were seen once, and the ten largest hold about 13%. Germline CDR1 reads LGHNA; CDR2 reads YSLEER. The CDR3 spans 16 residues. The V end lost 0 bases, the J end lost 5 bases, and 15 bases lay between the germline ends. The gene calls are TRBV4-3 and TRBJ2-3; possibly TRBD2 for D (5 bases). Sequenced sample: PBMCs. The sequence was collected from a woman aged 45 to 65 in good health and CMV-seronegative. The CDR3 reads CASSQDSEAVLDTQYF. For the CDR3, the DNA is TGCGCCAGCAGCCAAGATTCGGAGGCTGTTTTAGATACGCAGTATTTT.